The clone carrying this TCR beta chain has ten or more counts. This specimen comes from a study of CD8 T cells in ankylosing spondylitis. TCRdb reanalysed the 5' RACE reads using MiXCR and keeps one entry per CDR3 protein. In the table there are tens of thousands of distinct CDR3 sequences, about 6% of which are singletons. The V end was cut by 3 bases, the J end by 4 bases, with 21 bases between. The CDR3 length is 17 residues. CDR1 and CDR2 from the germline V gene are LNHDA and SQIVND (reference sequence). The sample was blood, either unsorted or a sorted T cell fraction (not recorded which). The chain links TRBV19 to TRBJ2-5, with a possible D match to TRBD1 (6 bases). This clonotype was sampled from a male donor with ankylosing spondylitis or in good health (not recorded which). The CDR3 protein is CASSIGRGELWRETQYF. The CDR3 nucleotides read TGTGCCAGTAGTATCGGCAGGGGTGAGCTTTGGCGAGAGACCCAGTACTTC.